The clone carrying this T cell receptor (beta chain) has more than one count but fewer than ten. RNA was isolated and reverse transcribed to cDNA, the sequencing template. The repertoire was sequenced with immunoSEQ multiplex PCR; TCRdb's copy has only in-frame clones and lacks some. The sample lists about 250,000 clones, around three fifths occurring once. The sample originates from a study of CD8+ T cells in alopecia areata. The sample's treatment: oral pan-JAK inhibitor, 5-10 mg twice daily. Researchers took lesional scalp punch biopsies and peripheral blood from people who were alopecia areata patients. The sequencing here drew on CD4+ T cells sorted from blood, taken around week 53, from a patient treated with tofacitinib. The sequence derives from a human donor with alopecia areata.

In nucleotides, the CDR3 is TGTGCCAGCAGCTTTGAGTCTTCAGGGTGGAATGAAAAACTGTTTTTT. Encoded protein: CASSFESSGWNEKLFF. The rearrangement uses TRBV7-2 and TRBJ1-4, with a weak D call TRBD1 (5 bases). Germline CDR1 SGHTA, CDR2 FQGNSA. The CDR3 is 16 residues long. V was cut by 3 bases and J by 5 bases, with 16 bases left in between.